The T cell receptor beta chain under discussion was sequenced for a study of T-cell memory formation after mild COVID-19. The study, taken as a whole, reports: Contracting CD4+ clones were located mainly in CM and EM, and CD8+ clones in EMRA. CD4/CD8 balance held among clones contracting day 15 to 85, and later expanders leaned CD4+.

cDNA libraries for TCR alpha and TCR beta, carrying sample barcodes and UMIs, came from 5'RACE with constant-segment primers. Each CDR3 protein gets one entry after TCRdb re-called the 5' RACE reads with MiXCR. The table has roughly 100,000 distinct CDR3 sequences, more than 15% seen once. Note on this clonotype: No antigen is known for it.

The source material was PBMCs or a T cell subset sorted from them (not recorded which). This sequence originates from an adult woman who had mild COVID-19 (a few samples of this study predate the infection). Cell type and time point are not known.

CDR3 loop: CASSLDSYGEDTEAFF. The DNA of the CDR3 is TGTGCCAGCAGCTTAGACAGCTATGGGGAGGACACTGAAGCTTTCTTT. The chain employs TRBV11-2 and TRBJ1-1; D is uncertain. Trimming took 0 bases from V and 3 from J, leaving 14 bases between them. This CDR3 contains 16 residues. Germline V CDR1 and CDR2: SGHAT, FQNNGV.